The 23 T cell receptor beta chains below were found in one sample sequenced in a study of blood T cell repertoires in COVID-19. Clones were read by immunoSEQ multiplex PCR, and TCRdb kept only the in-frame ones, dropping some. The repertoire consists of hundreds of thousands of clones, with 75% to 90% occurring once and the leading ten covering around 25%. The sample consisted of peripheral blood. All receptors derive from a man between 35 and 55 years old with acute or convalescent COVID-19.

The V gene is TRBV28, the J gene TRBJ1-4; D gene ambiguous. V dropped 2 bases and J dropped 8 bases, with 15 bases sitting between them. The CDR3 has 15 residues. Germline CDR1 reads MDHEN; CDR2 reads SYDVKM. In DNA form, the CDR3 reads TGTGCCAGCAGTTTACTAACAGACGAAAAAGAAAAACTGTTTTTT. It translates to CASSLLTDEKEKLFF.

The chain is built from TRBV7-2 and TRBJ2-7; TRBD1 aligns across 10 bases. Germline trimming cut 5 bases from V and 2 bases from J; bases unmatched to any gene: 9. Germline CDR1 reads SGHTA; CDR2 reads FQGNSA. This CDR3 comprises 16 residues. CDR3 DNA sequence: TGTGCCAGCAGCGTAGGGGGACAGGGGCTACCCTACGAGCAGTACTTC. Translated, it gives CASSVGGQGLPYEQYF.

The chain uses TRBV2 and TRBJ1-2; the D is unclear. With 2 bases removed from V and 3 bases from J, the gap between germline ends came to 10 bases. The CDR3 is made up of 14 amino acids. Germline V lookup: CDR1 SNHLY, CDR2 FYNNEI. The CDR3 loop reads CASSENVVDYGYTF. The DNA for the CDR3 is TGTGCCAGCAGTGAAAATGTAGTCGACTATGGCTACACCTTC. The whole variable domain, remainder taken from reference TRBV2 and TRBJ1-2, is EPEVTQTPSHQVTQMGQEVILRCVPISNHLYFYWYRQILGQKVEFLVSFYNNEISEKSEIFDDQFSVERPDGSNFTLKIRSTKLEDSAMYFCASSENVVDYGYTFGSGTRLTVV.

The rearrangement uses TRBV7-8 and TRBJ2-1, with D possibly matching TRBD2 (6 bases). V was clipped by 2 bases and J by 0 bases, with 14 bases between them. The V gene's germline CDR1 is SGHVS and CDR2 FQNEAQ. CDR3 size: 17 residues. The CDR3, as DNA: TGTGCCAGCAGCTTAAATGGGCAGCGGGCCTCCTACAATGAGCAGTTCTTC. Protein product: CASSLNGQRASYNEQFF. Full variable domain (missing parts from reference TRBV7-8 and TRBJ2-1): GAGVSQSPRYKVAKRGQDVALRCDPISGHVSLFWYQQALGQGPEFLTYFQNEAQLDKSGLPSDRFFAERPEGSVSTLKIQRTQQEDSAVYLCASSLNGQRASYNEQFFGPGTRLTVL.

The V call is TRBV10-1, the J call TRBJ1-6, with TRBD1 as a possible D gene (6 bases). CDR1 and CDR2 from the germline V gene are WNHNN and SYGVQD (reference sequence). Trimming removed 2 bases from V and 7 bases from J, with 12 bases in between. This CDR3 has 15 amino acids. CDR3 amino acids: CASSEGQGTNSPLHF. For the CDR3, the DNA is TGCGCCAGCAGTGAGGGTCAGGGGACGAATTCACCCCTCCACTTT.

The V and J genes are TRBV12-3 or TRBV12-4 and TRBJ1-5, with D possibly matching TRBD1 (6 bases). V gave up 8 bases and J gave up 6 bases, with 14 bases separating them. The CDR3 has 13 residues. CDR3: CASLRAGAQPQHF. The CDR3 DNA sequence: TGTGCCAGCCTTCGGGCAGGGGCTCAGCCCCAGCATTTT.

This clone was observed a few times. CDR3 in amino acids: CASSLRDTAYNEQFF. CDR3 bases: TGTGCCAGCAGTTTACGGGACACAGCATACAATGAGCAGTTCTTC. V usage is TRBV28 and J usage is TRBJ2-1, with D possibly being TRBD1 (6 bases). V lost 2 bases to trimming and J lost 4 bases, with 12 bases between them. Germline CDR1 is MDHEN and CDR2 is SYDVKM. CDR3 size: 15 residues.

V is TRBV27 and J is TRBJ1-4, with D unclear. The CDR3 runs to 21 residues. Germline V lookup: CDR1 MNHEY, CDR2 SMNVEV (reference sequence). The V and J ends lost 0 bases and 0 bases respectively, with 23 bases between them. CDR3 residues: CASSLSSRGPGLVSTNEKLFF. The CDR3 DNA reads as TGTGCCAGCAGTTTATCTTCCCGAGGGCCAGGTTTGGTGTCAACTAATGAAAAACTGTTTTTT.

The V gene is TRBV19, the J gene TRBJ1-1, with 11 bases fitting TRBD1. Germline V CDR1 and CDR2: LNHDA, SQIVND (reference sequence). The CDR3 spans 15 residues. With 4 bases clipped from V and 5 bases from J, the junction kept 6 bases outside the gene matches. Here the CDR3 DNA reads TGTGCCAGTAGTAGCGGACAGGGGGCTCGGACTGAAGCTTTCTTT. Translation gives CASSSGQGARTEAFF.

The chain joins TRBV30 to TRBJ1-3, with 12 bases identical to TRBD1. With 0 bases clipped from V and 7 bases from J, the junction kept 4 bases outside the gene matches. Germline values: CDR1 GTSNPN, CDR2 SVGIG (reference sequence). CDR3 length: 15 amino acids. CDR3 sequence (DNA): TGTGCCTGGAGTGTAGGTGGGACAGGGGGCAACACCATATATTTT. Protein product: CAWSVGGTGGNTIYF.

This clone was recorded a few times. The CDR3 here is CASSLTPPGQYF. The CDR3 bases are TGTGCCAGCAGTTTGACCCCGCCAGGGCAGTACTTC. The chain links TRBV12-3 or TRBV12-4 to TRBJ2-7; no clear D gene. The CDR3 has 12 amino acids. The ends were cut back, 3 bases at V and 9 bases at J, with 12 bases in the middle.

This chain joins TRBV2 and TRBJ2-1, with 8 positions matching TRBD2. This CDR3 has 13 residues. Germline V CDR1 and CDR2: SNHLY, FYNNEI. The trim removed 8 bases at V and 8 bases at J, leaving 8 bases unmatched. The CDR3 DNA follows: TGTGCCAGCCCGAGCGGGAGTACCGATGAGCAGTTCTTC. Its translation is CASPSGSTDEQFF.

This clone was observed once. The chain recombines TRBV19 with TRBJ2-5, with 7 nucleotides matching TRBD1. The V and J ends lost 2 bases and 0 bases, in that order; junction bases with no gene match: 9. Germline V CDR1 and CDR2: LNHDA, SQIVND (reference sequence). This CDR3 has 17 amino acids. This chain's CDR3 is CASSITPGTEYQETQYF. The CDR3 DNA reads as TGTGCCAGTAGTATAACCCCCGGGACAGAGTACCAAGAGACCCAGTACTTC.

The rearrangement links TRBV2 to TRBJ2-1, with 7 nucleotides matching TRBD2. This CDR3 contains 15 residues. V was pared by 2 bases and J by 6 bases, with 7 bases of the junction left unmatched. CDR1 and CDR2 (germline): SNHLY, FYNNEI. The CDR3 spells CASSEIAGDINEQFF. The CDR3 DNA reads TGTGCCAGCAGTGAAATTGCGGGAGACATCAATGAGCAGTTCTTC.

This clone was seen once. This sequence joins TRBV5-1 and TRBJ2-5; D possibly corresponds to TRBD2 (5 bases). Trimming took 2 bases from V and 6 from J, leaving 14 bases between them. Germline V gene sequence: CDR1 SGHRS, CDR2 YFSETQ. The CDR3 length is 14 residues. The CDR3 DNA follows: TGCGCCAGCAGCTTAAGCGGCCCGAGGCAGACCCAGTACTTC. Residues: CASSLSGPRQTQYF.

V is TRBV7-9 and J is TRBJ1-2, with D unresolved. In germline, CDR1 is SEHNR, CDR2 FQNEAQ (reference sequence). The CDR3 is made up of 14 amino acids. Trimming took 4 bases from V and 5 from J, leaving 14 bases between them. CDR3 coding DNA: TGTGCCAGCAGCTCGGGAAGGGCTGCATATGGCTACACCTTC. It encodes CASSSGRAAYGYTF.

The chain carries TRBV10-2 and TRBJ2-1; 9 bases line up with TRBD1. J gave up 7 bases and V 5 bases, and 15 bases lay outside the gene matches. The CDR3 sequence is 17 residues long. The germline V gene has CDR1 WSHSY and CDR2 SAAADI. CDR3 in amino acids: CASSPLLGGQGYNEQFF. Here the CDR3 DNA reads TGCGCCAGCAGTCCTCTACTTGGGGGACAGGGATATAATGAGCAGTTCTTC.

The chain joins TRBV23-1 to TRBJ1-3; weak D call: TRBD1 (6 bases). TRBV23-1 is reported as an ORF; its role is uncertain. CDR3 length: 17 amino acids. V gave up 3 bases and J gave up 0 bases, with 15 bases separating them. The CDR3 sequence: CASSQGLRGNSGNTIYF. In DNA form, the CDR3 reads TGCGCCAGCAGTCAGGGCCTCAGGGGTAACTCTGGAAACACCATATATTTT.

J is TRBJ2-5 and V is TRBV29-1; TRBD2 matches at 8 bases. The length of the CDR3 is 14 residues. J lost 1 base, V lost 6 bases, and 7 bases had no gene match. Germline CDR1 SQVTM, CDR2 ANQGSEA. The CDR3 reads CSVPGLAIQETQYF. The CDR3 DNA sequence: TGCAGCGTCCCTGGACTAGCTATCCAAGAGACCCAGTACTTC.

CDR3 in amino acids: CASSKGTSDTDTQYF. The CDR3 DNA is TGTGCCAGCAGCAAAGGGACTAGCGACACAGATACGCAGTATTTT. The genes are TRBV21-1 and TRBJ2-3; the DNA was not used to check the table's D call, TRBD2. TRBV21-1 represents a pseudogene. This CDR3 contains 15 residues.

CDR3 sequence: CASSKVQRAEQYF. CDR3 in DNA: TGTGCCAGCAGCAAAGTACAGCGGGCCGAGCAGTACTTC. The rearrangement uses TRBV21-1 and TRBJ2-7; the D call in the table, TRBD2, was not verified against the DNA. TRBV21-1 constitutes a pseudogene. The CDR3 consists of 13 residues.

This chain connects TRBV19 to TRBJ1-1; D gene unclear. The CDR3 sequence is 16 residues long. Trimming pared 1 base from V and 0 bases from J, leaving 12 bases between. Germline CDR1 reads LNHDA; CDR2 reads SQIVND (reference sequence). DNA for the CDR3: TGTGCCAGTAGTATAGGCCTACAGAAACTGAACACTGAAGCTTTCTTT. Amino acid sequence: CASSIGLQKLNTEAFF.

The chain carries TRBV5-1 and TRBJ1-2; weak D call: TRBD1 (5 bases). The germline gives CDR1 SGHRS, CDR2 YFSETQ. V lost 1 base and J 5 bases, leaving 15 bases between the germline ends. The CDR3 extends over 15 amino acids. The CDR3 here is CASSLYLGGEYGYTF. CDR3 coding DNA: TGCGCCAGCAGCTTGTACCTCGGGGGGGAGTATGGCTACACCTTC.